The sequence of this T cell receptor beta chain was determined in a study of patients and donors after allogeneic stem cell transplantation. In its sample, this clonotype was seen a few times. MiXCR, run by TCRdb on the RT-PCR reads, gives a single entry per CDR3 protein. This table holds hundreds of thousands of distinct CDR3 sequences, roughly 17% found once. The V end lost 0 bases, the J end lost 3 bases, and 9 bases lay between the germline ends. Germline V lookup: CDR1 SGDLS, CDR2 YYNGEE. This CDR3 is built from 15 residues. Sequencing used blood, either unsorted or a sorted T cell fraction (not recorded which). This receptor was taken from a human donor who was either an allogeneic HSCT recipient or a stem cell or donor lymphocyte infusion donor (not recorded which). It is not recorded whose cells these are; they may come from a transplant donor. The chain employs TRBV9 and TRBJ2-2; unclear D gene. CDR3 region: CASSVDSTDTGELFF. In DNA, the CDR3 is TGTGCCAGCAGCGTAGATAGTACCGACACCGGGGAGCTGTTTTTT.